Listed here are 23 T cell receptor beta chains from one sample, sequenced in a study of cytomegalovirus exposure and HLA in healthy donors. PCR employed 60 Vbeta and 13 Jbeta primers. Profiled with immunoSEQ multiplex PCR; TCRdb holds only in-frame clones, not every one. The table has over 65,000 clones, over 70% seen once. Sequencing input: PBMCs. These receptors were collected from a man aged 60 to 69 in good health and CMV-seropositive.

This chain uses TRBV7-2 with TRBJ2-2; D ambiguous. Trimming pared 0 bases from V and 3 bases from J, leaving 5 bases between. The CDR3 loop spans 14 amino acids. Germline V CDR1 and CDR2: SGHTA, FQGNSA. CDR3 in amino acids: CASSLATYTGELFF. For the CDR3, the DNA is TGTGCCAGCAGCTTAGCCACTTACACCGGGGAGCTGTTTTTT.

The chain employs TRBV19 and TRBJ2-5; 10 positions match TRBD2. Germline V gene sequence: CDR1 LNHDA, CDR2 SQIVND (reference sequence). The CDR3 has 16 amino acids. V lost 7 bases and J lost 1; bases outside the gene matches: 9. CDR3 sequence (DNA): TGTGCCAGTATGAGTAGTCTAGCGGGAGCCCAAGAGACCCAGTACTTC. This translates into CASMSSLAGAQETQYF.

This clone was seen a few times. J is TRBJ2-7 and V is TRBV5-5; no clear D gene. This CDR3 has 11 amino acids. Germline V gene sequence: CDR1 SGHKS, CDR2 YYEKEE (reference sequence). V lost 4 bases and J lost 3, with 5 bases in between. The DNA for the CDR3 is TGTGCCAGCAGCCGTCTCTACGAGCAGTACTTC. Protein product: CASSRLYEQYF.

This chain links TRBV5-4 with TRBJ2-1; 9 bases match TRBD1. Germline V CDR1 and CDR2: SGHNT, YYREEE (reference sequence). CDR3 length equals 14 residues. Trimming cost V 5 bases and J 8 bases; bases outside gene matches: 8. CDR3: CASSWTGETDEQFF. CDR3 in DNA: TGTGCCAGCAGTTGGACAGGGGAAACCGATGAGCAGTTCTTC.

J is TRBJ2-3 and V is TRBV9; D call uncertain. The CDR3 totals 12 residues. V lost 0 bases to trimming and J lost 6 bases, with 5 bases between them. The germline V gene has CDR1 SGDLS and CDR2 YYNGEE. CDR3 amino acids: CASSVEQDTQYF. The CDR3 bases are TGTGCCAGCAGCGTAGAACAGGATACGCAGTATTTT.

The CDR3 sequence is CASSLGGQGNQPQHF. DNA of the CDR3: TGTGCCAGCAGCTTGGGGGGACAGGGGAATCAGCCCCAGCATTTT. This chain uses TRBV5-4 with TRBJ1-5, with 10 bases lining up with TRBD1. The CDR3 is 15 amino acids. The germline V gene has CDR1 SGHNT and CDR2 YYREEE (reference sequence). Unmatched junction bases numbered 1, after V lost 0 bases and J lost 4 bases.

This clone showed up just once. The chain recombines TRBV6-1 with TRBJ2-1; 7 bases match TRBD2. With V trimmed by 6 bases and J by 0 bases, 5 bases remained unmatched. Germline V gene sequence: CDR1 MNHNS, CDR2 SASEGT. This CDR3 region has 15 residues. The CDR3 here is CASRRPGGSYNEQFF. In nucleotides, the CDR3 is TGTGCCAGCAGGCGACCGGGGGGCTCCTACAATGAGCAGTTCTTC.

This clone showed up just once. The CDR3 loop is CASSFITGGRLGANVLTF. For the CDR3, the DNA is TGTGCCAGCAGCTTTATTACGGGGGGCCGCCTTGGGGCCAACGTCCTGACTTTC. The chain is built from TRBV7-9 and TRBJ2-6; D is perhaps TRBD2 (7 bases). Germline CDR1 reads SEHNR; CDR2 reads FQNEAQ (reference sequence). The CDR3 runs to 18 residues. Trimming cost V 3 bases and J 3 bases, with 18 bases left between them. The whole variable domain, filled in from reference TRBV7-9 and TRBJ2-6, reads DTGVSQNPRHKITKRGQNVTFRCDPISEHNRLYWYRQTLGQGPEFLTYFQNEAQLEKSRLLSDRFSAERPKGSFSTLEIQRTEQGDSAMYLCASSFITGGRLGANVLTFGAGSRLTVL.

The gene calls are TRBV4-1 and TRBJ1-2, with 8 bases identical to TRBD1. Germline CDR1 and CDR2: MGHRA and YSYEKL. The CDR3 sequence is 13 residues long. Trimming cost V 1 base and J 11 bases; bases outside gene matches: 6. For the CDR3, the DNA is TGCGCCAGCAGCCAAGGGAGACAGGGGTCGTACACCTTC. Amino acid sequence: CASSQGRQGSYTF.

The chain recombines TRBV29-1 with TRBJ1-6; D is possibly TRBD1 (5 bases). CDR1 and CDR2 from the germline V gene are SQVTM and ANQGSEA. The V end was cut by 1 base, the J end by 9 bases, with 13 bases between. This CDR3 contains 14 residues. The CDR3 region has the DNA TGCAGCGTTGAAGGTCAGGGCCCCGGTTCACCCCTCCACTTT. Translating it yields CSVEGQGPGSPLHF.

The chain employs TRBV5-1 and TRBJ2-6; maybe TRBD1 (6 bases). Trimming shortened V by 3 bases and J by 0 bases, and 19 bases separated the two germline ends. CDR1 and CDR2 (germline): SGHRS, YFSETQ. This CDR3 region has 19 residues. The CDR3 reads CASSSSYRASTSGANVLTF. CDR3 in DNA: TGCGCCAGCAGCTCCTCGTACAGGGCCTCGACCTCTGGGGCCAACGTCCTGACTTTC. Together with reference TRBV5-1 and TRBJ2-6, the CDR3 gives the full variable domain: KAGVTQTPRYLIKTRGQQVTLSCSPISGHRSVSWYQQTPGQGLQFLFEYFSETQRNKGNFPGRFSGRQFSNSRSEMNVSTLELGDSALYLCASSSSYRASTSGANVLTFGAGSRLTVL.

The CDR3 sequence is CASAGDILPYEQYF. CDR3 sequence (DNA): TGCGCCAGCGCGGGGGACATCCTCCCCTACGAGCAGTACTTC. The chain uses TRBV5-1 and TRBJ2-7, with D perhaps TRBD2 (7 bases). CDR1 and CDR2 (germline): SGHRS, YFSETQ. The CDR3 runs 14 residues. V was trimmed by 7 bases and J by 2 bases, leaving 16 bases between them.

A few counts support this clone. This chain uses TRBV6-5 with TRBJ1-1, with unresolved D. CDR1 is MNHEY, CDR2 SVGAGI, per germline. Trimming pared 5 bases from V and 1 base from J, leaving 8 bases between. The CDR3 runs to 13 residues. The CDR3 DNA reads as TGTGCCAGCAGTCTCGGGGAGAACACTGAAGCTTTCTTT. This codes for CASSLGENTEAFF.

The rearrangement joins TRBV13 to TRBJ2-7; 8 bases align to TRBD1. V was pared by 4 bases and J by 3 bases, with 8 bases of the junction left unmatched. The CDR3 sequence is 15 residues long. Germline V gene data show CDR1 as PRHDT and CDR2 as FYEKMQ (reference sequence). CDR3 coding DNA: TGTGCCAGCAGCTCCGCAGGGGGCGCCCTCTACGAGCAGTACTTC. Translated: CASSSAGGALYEQYF.

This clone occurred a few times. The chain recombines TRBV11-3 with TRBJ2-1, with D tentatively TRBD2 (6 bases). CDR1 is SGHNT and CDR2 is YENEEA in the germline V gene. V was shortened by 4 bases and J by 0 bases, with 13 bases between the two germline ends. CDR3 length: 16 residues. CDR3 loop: CASSSRLELSYNEQFF. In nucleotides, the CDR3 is TGTGCCAGCAGCTCCAGACTAGAACTCTCCTACAATGAGCAGTTCTTC.

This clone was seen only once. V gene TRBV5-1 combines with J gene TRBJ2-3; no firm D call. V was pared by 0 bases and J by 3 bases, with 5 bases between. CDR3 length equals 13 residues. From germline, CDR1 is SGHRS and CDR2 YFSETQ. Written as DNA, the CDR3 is TGCGCCAGCAGCTTGGGCCTAACAGATACGCAGTATTTT. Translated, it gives CASSLGLTDTQYF.

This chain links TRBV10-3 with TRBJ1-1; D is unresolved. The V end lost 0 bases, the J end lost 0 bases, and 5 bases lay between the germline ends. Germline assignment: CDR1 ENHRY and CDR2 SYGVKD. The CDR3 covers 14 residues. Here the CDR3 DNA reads TGTGCCATCAGTGAGTCTCAGGTGAACACTGAAGCTTTCTTT. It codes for CAISESQVNTEAFF.

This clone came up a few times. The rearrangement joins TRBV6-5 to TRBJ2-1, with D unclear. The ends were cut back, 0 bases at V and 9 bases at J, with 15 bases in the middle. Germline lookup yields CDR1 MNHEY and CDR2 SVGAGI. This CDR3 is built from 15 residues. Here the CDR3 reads CASSYSVQTRGEQFF. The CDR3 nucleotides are TGTGCCAGCAGTTACTCAGTCCAGACTCGTGGTGAGCAGTTCTTC.

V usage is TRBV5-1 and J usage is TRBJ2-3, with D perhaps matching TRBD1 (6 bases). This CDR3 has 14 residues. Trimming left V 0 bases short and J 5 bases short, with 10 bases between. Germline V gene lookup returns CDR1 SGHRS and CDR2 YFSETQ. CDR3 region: CASSLGGQRDTQYF. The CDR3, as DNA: TGCGCCAGCAGCTTGGGGGGACAAAGAGATACGCAGTATTTT.

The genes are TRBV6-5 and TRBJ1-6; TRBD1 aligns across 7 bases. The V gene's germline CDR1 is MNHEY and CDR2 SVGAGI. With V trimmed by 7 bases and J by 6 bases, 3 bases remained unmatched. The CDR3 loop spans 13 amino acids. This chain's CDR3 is CASKNRGNSPLHF. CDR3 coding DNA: TGTGCCAGCAAAAACAGGGGTAATTCACCCCTCCACTTT.

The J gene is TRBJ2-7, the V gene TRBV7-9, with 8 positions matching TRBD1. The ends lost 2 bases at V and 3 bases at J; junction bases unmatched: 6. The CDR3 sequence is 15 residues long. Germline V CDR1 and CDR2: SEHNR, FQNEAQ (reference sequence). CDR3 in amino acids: CASSLYPGQVYEQYF. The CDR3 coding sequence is TGTGCCAGCAGCTTATACCCGGGACAGGTCTACGAGCAGTACTTC.

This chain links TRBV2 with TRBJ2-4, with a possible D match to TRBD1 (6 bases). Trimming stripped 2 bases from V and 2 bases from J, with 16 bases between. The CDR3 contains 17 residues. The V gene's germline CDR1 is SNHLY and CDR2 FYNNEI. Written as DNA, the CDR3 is TGTGCCAGCAGTGAATTATGGACAGAAAGGTCCAAAAACATTCAGTACTTC. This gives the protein CASSELWTERSKNIQYF.

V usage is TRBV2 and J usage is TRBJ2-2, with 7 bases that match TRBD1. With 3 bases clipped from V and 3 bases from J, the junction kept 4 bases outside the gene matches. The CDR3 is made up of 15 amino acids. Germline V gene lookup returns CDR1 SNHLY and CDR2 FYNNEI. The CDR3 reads CASSDRGTDTGELFF. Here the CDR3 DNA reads TGTGCCAGCAGTGACAGGGGGACCGACACCGGGGAGCTGTTTTTT.